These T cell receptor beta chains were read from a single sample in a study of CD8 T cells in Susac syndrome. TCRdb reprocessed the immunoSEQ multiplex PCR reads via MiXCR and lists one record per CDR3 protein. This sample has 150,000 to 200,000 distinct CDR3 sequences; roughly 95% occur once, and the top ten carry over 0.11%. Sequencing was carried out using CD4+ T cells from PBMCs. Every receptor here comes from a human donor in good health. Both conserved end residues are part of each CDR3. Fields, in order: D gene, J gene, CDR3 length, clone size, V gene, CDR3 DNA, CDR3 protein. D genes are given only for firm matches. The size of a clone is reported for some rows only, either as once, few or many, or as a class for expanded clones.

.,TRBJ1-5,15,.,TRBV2,TGTGCCAGCAGTGGGGCCGTCGTCAGGGGAGAGCCCCAGCATTTT,CASSGAVVRGEPQHF
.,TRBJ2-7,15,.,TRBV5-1,TGCGCCAGCAGCTTGGACCCCACCCTGGTTTACGAGCAGTACTTC,CASSLDPTLVYEQYF
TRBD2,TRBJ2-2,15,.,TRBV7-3,TGTGCCAGCAGACTGGGGGGGAACACCGGGGAGAAGCTGTTTTTT,CASRLGGNTGEKLFF
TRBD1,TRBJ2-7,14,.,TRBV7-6,TGTGCCAGCAGCAGGGACAGGAGCTCCTACGAGCAGTACTTC,CASSRDRSSYEQYF
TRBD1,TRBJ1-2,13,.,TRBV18,TGTGCCAGCTCACGGGACAGGCACGTTGGCTACACCTTC,CASSRDRHVGYTF
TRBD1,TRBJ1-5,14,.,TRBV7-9,TGTGCCAGCAGCCTCGGACAGGTACAGCAGCCCCAGCATTTT,CASSLGQVQQPQHF
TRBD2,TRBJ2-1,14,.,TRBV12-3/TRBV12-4,TGTGCCAGCAGCATTAGCGGGGTTTACAATGAGCAGTTCTTC,CASSISGVYNEQFF
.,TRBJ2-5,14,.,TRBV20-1,TGCAGTGCTAGACCTGGGACCGACCAAGAGACCCAGTACTTC,CSARPGTDQETQYF
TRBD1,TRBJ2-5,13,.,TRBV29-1,TGCAGCGGCCGACAGGGGGCGAAGGAGACCCAGTACTTC,CSGRQGAKETQYF
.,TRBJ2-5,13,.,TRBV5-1,TGCGCCAGCAGCCCGACGACCCAAGAGACCCAGTACTTC,CASSPTTQETQYF
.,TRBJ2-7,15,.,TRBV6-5,TGTGCCAGCAGTTACCGGGGGGCCGACGCCTACGAGCAGTACTTC,CASSYRGADAYEQYF
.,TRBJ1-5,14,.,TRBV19,TGTGCCAGTAGTGTCCGGGGACGCAATCAGCCCCAGCATTTT,CASSVRGRNQPQHF
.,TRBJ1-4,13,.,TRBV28,TGTGCCAGCAGTTTAAGGAGCCCTTTAAGGCTGTTTTTT,CASSLRSPLRLFF
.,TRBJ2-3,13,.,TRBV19,TGTGCCAGTAGTCTATTTACCACAGATACGCAGTATTTT,CASSLFTTDTQYF
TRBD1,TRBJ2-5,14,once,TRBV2,TGTGCCAGCACCGGACAGGCGAGAGGAGAGACCCAGTACTTC,CASTGQARGETQYF
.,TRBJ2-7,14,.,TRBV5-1,TGCGCCAGCAGCGCGTCAGGGTTTAACGGCGAGCAGTACTTC,CASSASGFNGEQYF
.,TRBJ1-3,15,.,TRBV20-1,TGCAGTGCTACCTCGACAGGTATTCGAGGAAACACCATATATTTT,CSATSTGIRGNTIYF
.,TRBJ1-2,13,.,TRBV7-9,TGTGCCAGCAGCTTAGCGTCTGGGGATGGCTACACCTTC,CASSLASGDGYTF
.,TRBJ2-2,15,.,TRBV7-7,TGTGCCAGCAGTCGCGACAGGAAAAACACCGGGGAGCTGTTTTTT,CASSRDRKNTGELFF
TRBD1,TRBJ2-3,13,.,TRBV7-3,TGTGCCAGCAGCTTACAGGGGGCAGATACGCAGTATTTT,CASSLQGADTQYF
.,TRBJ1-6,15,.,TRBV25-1,TGTGCCAGCAGTGCCGACAGCCCCTATAATTCACCCCTCCACTTT,CASSADSPYNSPLHF
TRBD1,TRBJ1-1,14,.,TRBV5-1,TGCGCCAGCAGCCCACAGGGGTTGAACACTGAAGCTTTCTTT,CASSPQGLNTEAFF
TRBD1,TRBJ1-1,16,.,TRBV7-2,TGTGCCAGCAGCTTAGTAGCCAGGGGGGTGAACACTGAAGCTTTCTTT,CASSLVARGVNTEAFF
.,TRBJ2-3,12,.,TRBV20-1,TGCAGTGGGGCGGGCGGCACAGATACGCAGTATTTT,CSGAGGTDTQYF
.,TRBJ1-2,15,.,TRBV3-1,TGTGCCAGCAGCCAAGATCGGCGAGGGGCATATGGCTACACCTTC,CASSQDRRGAYGYTF
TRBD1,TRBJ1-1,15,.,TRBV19,TGTGCCAGTAGTATGCTTGACAGGGAAGGAACTGAAGCTTTCTTT,CASSMLDREGTEAFF
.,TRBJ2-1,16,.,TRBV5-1,TGCGCCAGCAGCTTGGTACCGGACCCATCCTACAATGAGCAGTTCTTC,CASSLVPDPSYNEQFF
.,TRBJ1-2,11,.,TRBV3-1,TGTGCCAGCAGCCAAGGTAGTGCCTACACCTTC,CASSQGSAYTF
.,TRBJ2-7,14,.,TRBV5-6,TGTGCCAGCAGCTTTTCGGCAGGGAGCTACGAGCAGTACTTC,CASSFSAGSYEQYF
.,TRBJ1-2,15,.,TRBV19,TGTGCCAGTAGTATAGATCGTCGGGGAACCTATGGCTACACCTTC,CASSIDRRGTYGYTF
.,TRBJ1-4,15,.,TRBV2,TGTGCCAGCAGCGGGGGCGAGCGGATAAGAGAAAAACTGTTTTTT,CASSGGERIREKLFF
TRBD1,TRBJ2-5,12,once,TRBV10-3,TGTGCCGTCCAGGGGGCCGGAGAGACCCAGTACTTC,CAVQGAGETQYF
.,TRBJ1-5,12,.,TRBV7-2,TGTGCCAGCGGCCTTTTTGAACAGCCCCAGCATTTT,CASGLFEQPQHF
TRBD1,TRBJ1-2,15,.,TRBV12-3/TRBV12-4,TGTGCCAGCAGTTTAAATCAGGACAGGGGGCTTGGCTACACCTTC,CASSLNQDRGLGYTF
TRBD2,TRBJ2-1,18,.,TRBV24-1,TGTGCCACCAGTGATCCCCGACCTGGACTAGCGGGGGGGAATGAGCAGTTCTTC,CATSDPRPGLAGGNEQFF
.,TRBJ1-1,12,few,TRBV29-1,TGCAGCGTTGATTACAGGAACACTGAAGCTTTCTTT,CSVDYRNTEAFF
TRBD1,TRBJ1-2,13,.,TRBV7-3,TGTGCCAGCAGCGGAGACAGGGCCGGTGGCTACACCTTC,CASSGDRAGGYTF
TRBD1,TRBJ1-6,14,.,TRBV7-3,TGTGCCAGCAGCTTAAGGCAGGGGGAATCACCCCTCCACTTT,CASSLRQGESPLHF
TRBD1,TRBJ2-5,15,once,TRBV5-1,TGCGCCAGCAGCTCCGCAGGGGGCCGAGAAGAGACCCAGTACTTC,CASSSAGGREETQYF
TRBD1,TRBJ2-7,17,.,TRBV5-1,TGCGCCAGCCGACTTATGCCCGGGACAGTTGACTCCTACGAGCAGTACTTC,CASRLMPGTVDSYEQYF
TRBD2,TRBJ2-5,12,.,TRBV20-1,TGCAGTGCTAATGGGGGGGGAGAGACCCAGTACTTC,CSANGGGETQYF
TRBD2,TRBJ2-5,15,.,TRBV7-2,TGTGCCAGCAGCTTAATCCGGGGGGGCCAAGAGACCCAGTACTTC,CASSLIRGGQETQYF
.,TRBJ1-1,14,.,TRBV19,TGTGCCAGTAGTATTTCACCTTCCTTCTCTGAAGCTTTCTTT,CASSISPSFSEAFF
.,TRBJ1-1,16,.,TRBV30,TGTGCCTGGAGGCCTTACGAGGGGCTGTGGAACACTGAAGCTTTCTTT,CAWRPYEGLWNTEAFF
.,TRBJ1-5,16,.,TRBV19,TGTGCCAGTAGTATACAGGGGATAGGGAGCAATCAGCCCCAGCATTTT,CASSIQGIGSNQPQHF
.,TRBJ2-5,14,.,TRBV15,TGTGCCACCAGCAGAGTTAGGACAGCCGAGACCCAGTACTTC,CATSRVRTAETQYF
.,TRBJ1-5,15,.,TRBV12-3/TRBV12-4,TGTGCCAGCACCTTGGGAGGCCTGGTCAATCAGCCCCAGCATTTT,CASTLGGLVNQPQHF
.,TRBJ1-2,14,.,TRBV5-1,TGCGCCAGCAGCTTGGGACTTATCCGGTTTGGCTACACCTTC,CASSLGLIRFGYTF
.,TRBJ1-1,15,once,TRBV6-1,TGTGCCAGCAGTGAAGTTTTAACAGGTGGTGATGAAGCTTTCTTT,CASSEVLTGGDEAFF
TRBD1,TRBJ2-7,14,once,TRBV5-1,TGCGCCAGCAGCCCAGGGGGCGCAGGCGACGAGCAGTACTTC,CASSPGGAGDEQYF
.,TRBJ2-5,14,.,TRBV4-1,TGCGCCAGCAGCCTCGGGGGGCTTAGAGAGACCCAGTACTTC,CASSLGGLRETQYF
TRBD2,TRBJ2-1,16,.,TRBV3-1,TGTGCCAGCAGCCGCCTTAGCGGGGGGGCCTCAGATGAGCAGTTCTTC,CASSRLSGGASDEQFF
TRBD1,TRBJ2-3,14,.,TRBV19,TGTGCCAGTGTTGACAGGGGATCCACAGATACGCAGTATTTT,CASVDRGSTDTQYF
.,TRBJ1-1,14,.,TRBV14,TGTGCCAGCAGCCAAGGTGTGGTGAACACTGAAGCTTTCTTT,CASSQGVVNTEAFF
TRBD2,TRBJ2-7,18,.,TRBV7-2,TGTGCCAGCAGCGCCCCGACCTCTAGCGGGGGGGCCGTCTACGAGCAGTACTTC,CASSAPTSSGGAVYEQYF
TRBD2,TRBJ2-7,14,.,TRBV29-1,TGCAGCGTTGCTTGGCGGGGGGGCACCGGCGAGCAGTACTTC,CSVAWRGGTGEQYF
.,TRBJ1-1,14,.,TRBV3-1,TGTGCCAGCAGCCTAAAGGGGCAGGGCACTGAAGCTTTCTTT,CASSLKGQGTEAFF
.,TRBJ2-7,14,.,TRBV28,TGTGCCAGCAGTTTAATACAGTCCCGAAGGGAGCAGTACTTC,CASSLIQSRREQYF
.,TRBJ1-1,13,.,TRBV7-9,TGTGCCAGCAGCTCCCTGAGGAGGACTGAAGCTTTCTTT,CASSSLRRTEAFF